The clone carrying this TCR beta chain was recorded many times. Its antigen is currently unknown. The record originates from a study of early T cells in non-severe SARS-CoV-2 infection. Study details: Sequencing was performed on bulk RNA from unsorted whole blood, leaving chains unpaired.

Findings and caveats of the study: Using VDJdb, the matching emphasized anti-spike CD8 responses while missing private and CD4 specificities.

Unique molecular identifiers were added to individual cDNA molecules. TCRdb reanalysed the 5' RACE reads using MiXCR and keeps one entry per CDR3 protein. This sample yields roughly 55,000 distinct CDR3 sequences, of which 6.2% are seen a single time; roughly 4% belongs to the top ten. The germline CDR1 and CDR2 sequences are SGHDT and YYEEEE. The CDR3 runs to 15 residues. V was pared by 3 bases and J by 6 bases, with 4 bases of the junction left unmatched. The sample comprised whole blood. The rearrangement links TRBV5-6 to TRBJ1-6; TRBD1 matches at 9 bases. This TCR was recovered from an adult who was a healthcare worker with PCR-confirmed SARS-CoV-2 infection or an uninfected control (not recorded which). The DNA for the CDR3 is TGTGCCAGCAGCTACCGGGACAGGGCTAATTCACCCCTCCACTTT. As protein: CASSYRDRANSPLHF.